Listed below are T cell receptor beta chains from one sample, sequenced in a study of CD8+ T cells in alopecia areata. Repertoires were generated with immunoSEQ multiplex PCR, while TCRdb's copy carries only in-frame clones and drops some. The table records approximately 300,000 clones, roughly 50% of them present only once. The material was CD4+ T cells sorted from blood, obtained at week 24, from a patient treated with tofacitinib. These receptor sequences come from a human donor with alopecia areata. CDR3s include the opening cysteine and the closing phenylalanine or tryptophan.

v_gene,j_gene,len,CDR3aa
TRBV28,TRBJ2-3,15,CASSSPGLAKDTQYF
TRBV11-2,TRBJ1-2,16,CASSLGASVANYGYTF
TRBV29-1,TRBJ2-5,12,CSVDSGGETQYF
TRBV27,TRBJ2-4,16,CASSGRAGEAKNIQYF
TRBV5-4,TRBJ2-1,14,CASKLAGGNNEQFF
TRBV4-1,TRBJ1-3,13,CASRGSSGNTIYF
TRBV7-3,TRBJ1-6,13,CASSRTENSPLHF
TRBV6-1,TRBJ2-5,13,CASTRDGLETQYF
TRBV28,TRBJ1-5,14,CASTPPRGNQPQHF
TRBV28,TRBJ2-1,17,CASSQRSGRDRGHEQFF
TRBV4-2,TRBJ2-6,16,CASSQATGTGANVLTF
TRBV4-2,TRBJ2-1,14,CASSPEGDYNEQFF
TRBV20-1,TRBJ2-5,11,CSADRQETQYF
TRBV9,TRBJ2-3,14,CASNTGLGTDTQYF
TRBV30,TRBJ2-7,14,CAWSGGETRYEQYF
TRBV11-1,TRBJ1-1,19,CASSFRGQGVIGLNTEAFF
TRBV30,TRBJ2-1,13,CAWSGKLGNEQFF
TRBV10-3,TRBJ2-3,15,CAIRPGDSRTDTQYF
TRBV29-1,TRBJ1-2,12,CSIAAGAEGYTF
TRBV28,TRBJ1-6,16,CASSPPGGGRNSPLHF
TRBV4-1,TRBJ2-3,16,CASSQPAGGGTDTQYF
TRBV7-9,TRBJ1-2,15,CASSLIRSANYGYTF
TRBV30,TRBJ1-1,14,CAWSGGLRNTEAFF
TRBV6-5,TRBJ2-7,14,CASSVRDRPYEQYF
TRBV30,TRBJ1-1,12,CAWSIPNTEAFF
TRBV6-7,TRBJ2-1,14,CASREGARHNEQFF
TRBV11-3,TRBJ2-7,14,CASSYYPGAAEQYF
TRBV30,TRBJ1-5,14,CAWSQDRADQPQHF
TRBV7-9,TRBJ2-5,13,CASSLSLGETQYF
TRBV7-3,TRBJ2-1,15,CASSYQGASYNEQFF
TRBV29-1,TRBJ2-2,13,CSVSQRNTGELFF
TRBV6-6,TRBJ2-6,15,CASCRADSGANVLTF
TRBV2,TRBJ2-7,13,CASSEAFSGRQYF
TRBV5-1,TRBJ1-4,15,CASSFTTAPGEKLFF
TRBV28,TRBJ2-7,12,CASVEKNYEQYF
TRBV30,TRBJ1-6,15,CASSGQGVFDSPLHF
TRBV6-5,TRBJ2-2,15,CASSRQPSNTGELFF
TRBV12-5,TRBJ1-5,17,CASGYTTLLVLNQPQHF
TRBV30,TRBJ2-2,15,CAWTNSRANTGELFF
TRBV6-4,TRBJ2-1,17,CASSEYSRTSLYNEQFF
TRBV2,TRBJ2-2,13,CASSIQGNVELFF
TRBV4-2,TRBJ2-1,15,CASRSEGGSYNEQFF
TRBV5-4,TRBJ2-1,14,CASSLRGSDNEQFF
TRBV5-1,TRBJ2-2,13,CASRSGNTGELFF
TRBV7-9,TRBJ1-6,17,CASSLIQGVENNSPLHF
TRBV7-8,TRBJ2-7,14,CASSISTESYEQYF